This T cell receptor beta chain was captured in a study of blood T cell repertoires in COVID-19 (dated by TCRdb to the early 2020s). Regarding the complete study: Collaborator samples came from the United States, Italy and Spain and covered acute and convalescent phases of COVID-19. The material from the prospective study consisted of cDNA or gDNA derived from T cells, B-cell-depleted T cells, or PBMCs. Subjects who had been exposed to COVID-19, were actively infected with it, or had recovered from it provided the deeply sampled blood TCRbeta repertoires that made up the dataset. A freely available public database, intended as a resource for researchers studying the immune response to SARS-CoV-2, is where the repertoires were released. The samples were drawn from two sources: the first 160 participants of the ongoing ImmuneRACE study, and over 950 subjects contributed by 6 global collaborators. Sample metadata almost always included a de-identified subject ID, COVID-19 status, age in years and sex. HLA class I and class II types, where available, came from metadata supplied by the sample provider rather than from assay-based typing.

Results and caveats for the whole study, not just this receptor: How much clinical and demographic metadata was included differed by source and by participant, and the metadata was provided uncurated.

Each collaborating institution followed its own protocols to collect whole blood in K2EDTA tubes. Collaborator samples were shipped for TCRbeta analysis as frozen whole blood, isolated PBMCs, or DNA extracted from either sample type. Comment on this clone: The antigen it recognizes is unknown. Base qualities are not at hand, and no much larger clone is one base apart.

V sheds 4 bases and J sheds 9 bases, leaving 25 bases between their ends. From the cysteine up to the phenylalanine, the CDR3 has a length of 17 residues. Kept here is only the CDR3 DNA, which spans 51 bases and is read in frame from base 1. The germline V gene (reference sequence) specifies LNHDA as CDR1 and SQIVND as CDR2. TCRbeta CDR3 regions were amplified from genomic DNA by means of the immunoSEQ Assay, a bias-controlled multiplex PCR. As for the authors' bioinformatics: Within the assay, amplification of reference gene primers was used to estimate how many nucleated cells each sample contained. To quantify the absolute abundance of each unique TCRbeta CDR3 rearrangement, sequence reads were collapsed and filtered. Productive Simpson clonality was computed per sample as the square root of Simpson's diversity index over productive rearrangements. In TCRdb, the immuneACCESS table is reduced to in-frame sequences with V and J assigned. These tables do not hold every clone; where another copy was compared, an unresolved V gene accounts for under half, and the others remain unexplained. V, J and clone size were drawn from that table, and D and trimming were deduced from the DNA. The sample table contains roughly 230,000 clones; only one count was recorded for around four fifths of them. The biggest ten clones account for roughly 4% of the sample.

Sample: peripheral blood. This clonotype was obtained from a man aged 50-60 years with acute or convalescent COVID-19. The chain links TRBV19 with TRBJ1-5, with a weak D call of TRBD1 (6 bases match). CDR3 region: CASSTPSGQRLTRPQHF. The nucleotides are TGTGCCAGTAGTACTCCGTCTGGACAGCGCTTGACCCGGCCCCAGCATTTT.